Described below is a single TCR beta chain sequence and its context. The data stem from a study of chemoradiotherapy in HPV16-positive cancers. Study-level information: Functional T-cell assays on a couple of HPV16-positive patients' cells defined candidate HPV-specific clones and common TCR motifs.

Data came from immunoSEQ multiplex PCR; TCRdb stores just in-frame clones and leaves some out. This table holds 15,000 to 20,000 clones, about 90% found once. Samples were taken several times over chemoradiotherapy. Germline assignment: CDR1 LGHNA and CDR2 YNFKEQ. Unmatched junction bases numbered 6, after V lost 1 base and J lost 1 base. The CDR3 has 17 amino acids. J is TRBJ2-5 and V is TRBV4-2; 10 nucleotides line up with TRBD2. Sequencing used blood, obtained from a patient who underwent chemoradiotherapy. This TCR was recovered from a human donor with HPV-associated anogenital cancer. The CDR3 protein is CASSQGTSGGTQETQYF. The CDR3 nucleotides are TGTGCCAGCAGCCAAGGGACTAGCGGAGGGACCCAAGAGACCCAGTACTTC.